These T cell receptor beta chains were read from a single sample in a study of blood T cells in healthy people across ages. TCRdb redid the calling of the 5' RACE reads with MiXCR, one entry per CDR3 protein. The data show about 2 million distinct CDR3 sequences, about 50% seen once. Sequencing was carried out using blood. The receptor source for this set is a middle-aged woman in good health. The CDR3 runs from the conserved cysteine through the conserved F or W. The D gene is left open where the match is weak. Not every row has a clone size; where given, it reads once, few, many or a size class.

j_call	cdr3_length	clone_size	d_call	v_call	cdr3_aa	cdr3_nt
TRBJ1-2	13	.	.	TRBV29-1	CSVDGPTNYGYTF	TGCAGCGTTGATGGGCCAACTAACTATGGCTACACCTTC
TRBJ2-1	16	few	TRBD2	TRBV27	CASRLSSGGPYNEQFF	TGTGCCAGCAGACTTTCCTCGGGGGGGCCATACAATGAGCAGTTCTTC
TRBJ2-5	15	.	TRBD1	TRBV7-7	CASSLVTGEQETQYF	TGTGCTAGCAGCTTAGTTACAGGGGAACAAGAGACCCAGTACTTC
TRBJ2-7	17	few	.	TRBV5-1	CASRVGQATSVPYEQYF	TGCGCCAGCAGGGTAGGGCAGGCAACCTCTGTCCCCTACGAGCAGTACTTC
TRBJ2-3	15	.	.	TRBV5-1	CASSAGPPTGSTQYF	TGCGCCAGCAGCGCGGGACCCCCAACTGGGAGTACGCAGTATTTT
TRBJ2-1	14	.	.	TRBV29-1	CSVELSIRGNEQFF	TGCAGCGTTGAACTATCTATTAGGGGGAATGAGCAGTTCTTC
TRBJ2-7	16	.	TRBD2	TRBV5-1	CASSLGTGGGAYEQYF	TGCGCCAGCAGCTTGGGCACGGGCGGGGGGGCTTACGAGCAGTACTTC
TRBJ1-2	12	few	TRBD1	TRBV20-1	CSAYTGGRGYTF	TGCAGTGCTTACACAGGGGGGAGAGGCTACACCTTC
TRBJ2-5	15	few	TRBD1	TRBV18	CASSPANRGPETQYF	TGTGCCAGCTCACCAGCGAACAGGGGCCCAGAGACCCAGTACTTC
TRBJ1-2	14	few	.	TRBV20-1	CSALQTAGVSGYTF	TGCAGTGCTCTCCAAACCGCGGGGGTTTCTGGCTACACCTTC
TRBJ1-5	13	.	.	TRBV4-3	CASSQGINKAQHF	TGCGCCAGCAGCCAAGGAATCAACAAGGCCCAGCATTTT
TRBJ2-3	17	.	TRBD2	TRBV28	CASTPNVGGGPTWTQYF	TGTGCCAGCACCCCCAATGTCGGCGGGGGACCGACCTGGACGCAGTATTTT
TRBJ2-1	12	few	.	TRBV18	CASSPQRGEQFF	TGTGCCAGCTCACCGCAAAGGGGTGAGCAGTTCTTC
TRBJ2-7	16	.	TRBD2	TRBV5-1	CASSHSGTSVTYEQYF	TGCGCCAGCAGCCATAGCGGGACTAGCGTCACCTACGAGCAGTACTTC
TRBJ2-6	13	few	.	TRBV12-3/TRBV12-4	CASTMVMANVLTF	TGTGCCAGCACCATGGTGATGGCCAACGTCCTGACTTTC
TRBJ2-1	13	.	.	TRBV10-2	CASSEWQYNEQFF	TGCGCCAGCAGTGAGTGGCAGTACAATGAGCAGTTCTTC
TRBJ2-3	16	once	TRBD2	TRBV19	CASSIGETSGIDTQYF	TGTGCCAGTAGTATCGGGGAGACTAGCGGGATAGATACGCAGTATTTT
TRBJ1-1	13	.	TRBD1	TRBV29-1	CSGSQGTLAEAFF	TGCAGCGGATCACAGGGGACTTTAGCTGAAGCTTTCTTT
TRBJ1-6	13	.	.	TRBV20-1	CSASPKVDSPLHF	TGCAGTGCTAGTCCGAAAGTAGATTCACCCCTCCACTTT
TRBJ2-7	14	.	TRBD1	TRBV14	CASSQVPDRAEQYF	TGTGCCAGCAGCCAAGTCCCGGACAGGGCCGAGCAGTACTTC
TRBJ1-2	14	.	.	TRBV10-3	CAISEIANNYGYTF	TGTGCCATCAGTGAGATCGCCAATAACTATGGCTACACCTTC
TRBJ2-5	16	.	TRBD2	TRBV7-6	CASSGREGFRTETQYF	TGTGCCAGCAGTGGTAGGGAGGGCTTTCGAACGGAGACCCAGTACTTC
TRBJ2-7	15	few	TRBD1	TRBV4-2	CASSQVGTGSNEQYF	TGTGCCAGCAGCCAAGTTGGGACAGGTTCGAACGAGCAGTACTTC
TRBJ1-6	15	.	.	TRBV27	CASSLGISGRSPLHF	TGTGCCAGCAGTTTAGGAATATCTGGACGTTCACCCCTCCACTTT
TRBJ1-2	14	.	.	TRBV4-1	CASSQVVRSYGYTF	TGCGCCAGCAGCCAAGTCGTGCGATCGTATGGCTACACCTTC
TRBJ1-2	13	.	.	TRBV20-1	CSAKDIRNYGYTF	TGCAGTGCTAAGGACATTCGCAACTATGGCTACACCTTC
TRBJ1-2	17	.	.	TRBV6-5	CASSYSEAQGRPYGYTF	TGTGCCAGCAGTTACTCAGAAGCCCAGGGGCGCCCCTATGGCTACACCTTC
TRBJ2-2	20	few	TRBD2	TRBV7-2	CASSLAARGLAGRHTGELFF	TGTGCCAGCAGCTTAGCGGCTAGGGGACTAGCGGGGCGCCACACCGGGGAGCTGTTTTTT
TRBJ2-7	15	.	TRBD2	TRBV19	CASSISAGVTYEQYF	TGTGCCAGTAGTATTTCAGCGGGGGTTACCTACGAGCAGTACTTC
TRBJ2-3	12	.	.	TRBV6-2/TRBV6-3	CASTQRVDTQYF	TGTGCCAGCACTCAAAGGGTAGATACGCAGTATTTT
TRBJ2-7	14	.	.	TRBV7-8	CASSLLENFYEQYF	TGTGCCAGCAGCTTACTCGAAAATTTCTACGAGCAGTACTTC
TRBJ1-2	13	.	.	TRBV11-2	CASSVQGRNGYTF	TGTGCCAGCAGCGTCCAGGGGCGCAATGGCTACACCTTC
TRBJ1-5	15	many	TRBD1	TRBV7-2	CASSLDRGREQPQHF	TGTGCCAGCAGCTTGGACAGGGGGCGCGAACAGCCCCAGCATTTT
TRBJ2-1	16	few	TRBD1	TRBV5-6	CASSLVDGQGWPEQFF	TGTGCCAGTAGCTTGGTTGATGGACAGGGGTGGCCAGAGCAGTTCTTC
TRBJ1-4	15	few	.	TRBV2	CASKRASATNEKLFF	TGTGCCAGCAAAAGGGCCTCAGCAACTAATGAAAAACTGTTTTTT